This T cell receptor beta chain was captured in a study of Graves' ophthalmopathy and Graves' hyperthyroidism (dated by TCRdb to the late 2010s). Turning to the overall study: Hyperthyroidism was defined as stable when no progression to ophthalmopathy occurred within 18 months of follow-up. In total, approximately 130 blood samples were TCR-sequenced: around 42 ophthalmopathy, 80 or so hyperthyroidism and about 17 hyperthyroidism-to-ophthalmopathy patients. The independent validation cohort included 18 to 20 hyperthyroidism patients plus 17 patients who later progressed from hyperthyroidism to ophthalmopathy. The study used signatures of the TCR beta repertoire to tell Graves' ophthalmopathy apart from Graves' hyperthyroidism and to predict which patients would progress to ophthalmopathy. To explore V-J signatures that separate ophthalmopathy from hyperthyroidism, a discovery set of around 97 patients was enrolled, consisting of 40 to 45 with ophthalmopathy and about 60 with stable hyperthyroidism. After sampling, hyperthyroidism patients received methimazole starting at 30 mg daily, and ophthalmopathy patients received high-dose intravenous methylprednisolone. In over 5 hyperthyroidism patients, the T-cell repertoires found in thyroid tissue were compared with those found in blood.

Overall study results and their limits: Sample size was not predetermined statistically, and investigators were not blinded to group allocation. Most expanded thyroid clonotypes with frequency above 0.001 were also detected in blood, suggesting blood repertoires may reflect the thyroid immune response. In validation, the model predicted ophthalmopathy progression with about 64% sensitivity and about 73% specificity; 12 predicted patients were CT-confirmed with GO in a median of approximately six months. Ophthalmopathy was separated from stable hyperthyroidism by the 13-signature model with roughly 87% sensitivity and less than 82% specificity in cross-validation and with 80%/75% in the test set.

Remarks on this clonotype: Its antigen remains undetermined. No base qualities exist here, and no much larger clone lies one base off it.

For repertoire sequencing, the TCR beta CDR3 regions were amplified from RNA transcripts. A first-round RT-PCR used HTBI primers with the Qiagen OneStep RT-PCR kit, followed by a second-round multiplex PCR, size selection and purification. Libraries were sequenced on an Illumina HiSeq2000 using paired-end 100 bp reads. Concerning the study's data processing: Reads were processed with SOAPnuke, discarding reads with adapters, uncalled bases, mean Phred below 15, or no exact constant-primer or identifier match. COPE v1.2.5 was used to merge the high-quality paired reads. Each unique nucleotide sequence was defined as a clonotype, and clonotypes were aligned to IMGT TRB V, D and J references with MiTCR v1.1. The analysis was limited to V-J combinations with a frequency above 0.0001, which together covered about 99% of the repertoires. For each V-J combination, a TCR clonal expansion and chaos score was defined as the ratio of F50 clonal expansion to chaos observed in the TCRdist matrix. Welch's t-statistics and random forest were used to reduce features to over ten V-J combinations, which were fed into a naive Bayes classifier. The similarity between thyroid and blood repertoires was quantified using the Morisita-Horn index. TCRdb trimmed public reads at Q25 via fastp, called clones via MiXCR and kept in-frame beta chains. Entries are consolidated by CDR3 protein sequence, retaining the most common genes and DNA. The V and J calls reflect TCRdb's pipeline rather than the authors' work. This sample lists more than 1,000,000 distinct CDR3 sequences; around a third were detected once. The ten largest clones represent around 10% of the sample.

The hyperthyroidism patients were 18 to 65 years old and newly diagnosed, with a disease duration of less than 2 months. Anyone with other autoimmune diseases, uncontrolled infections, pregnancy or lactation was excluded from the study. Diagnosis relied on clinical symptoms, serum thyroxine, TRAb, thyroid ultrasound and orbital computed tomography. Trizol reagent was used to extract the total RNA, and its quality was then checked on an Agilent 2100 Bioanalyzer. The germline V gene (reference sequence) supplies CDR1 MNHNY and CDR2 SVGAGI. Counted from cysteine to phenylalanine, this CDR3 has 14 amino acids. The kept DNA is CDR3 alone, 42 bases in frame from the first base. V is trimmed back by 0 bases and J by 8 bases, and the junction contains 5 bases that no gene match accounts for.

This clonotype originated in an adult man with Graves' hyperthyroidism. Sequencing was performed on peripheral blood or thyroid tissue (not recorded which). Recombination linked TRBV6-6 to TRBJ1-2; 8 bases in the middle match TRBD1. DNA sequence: TGTGCCAGCAGTTACTCCCCGACAGGGGCCGGCTACACCTTC. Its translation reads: CASSYSPTGAGYTF.